Shown below are 18 T cell receptor beta chains from a single sample sequenced in a study of regulatory T cells in long-lasting Graves disease. The time point is: newly diagnosed GD, antithyroid drugs for less than 3 months. Extracted PBMC RNA gave rise to the TCR library. According to the study, TCR beta libraries were built with iRepertoire HTBI primers and CDR3-region Arm-PCR. TCRdb re-called the multiplex PCR reads with MiXCR, one entry per CDR3 protein. Of some 330,000 distinct CDR3 sequences detected, about 12% appear once; the ten largest clones hold approximately 17%. In addition, the sample was reused for a study of T cells in Graves' hyperthyroidism and ophthalmopathy.

The material was peripheral blood mononuclear cells (PBMCs), obtained at new diagnosis, from a patient treated with antithyroid drugs. These receptors were taken from a young woman with Graves disease.

This clonotype has at least ten counts. The rearrangement joins TRBV7-2 to TRBJ2-7; D ambiguous. The CDR3 has 14 residues. Germline CDR1 and CDR2: SGHTA and FQGNSA. V dropped 2 bases and J dropped 4 bases, with 12 bases sitting between them. The CDR3 region is CASSLYAPEYEQYF. CDR3 bases: TGTGCCAGCAGCTTATATGCCCCAGAATACGAGCAGTACTTC.

The genes are TRBV11-2 and TRBJ2-1; possible D gene TRBD1, 5 bases. V dropped 0 bases and J dropped 8 bases, with 11 bases sitting between them. Germline V gene data show CDR1 as SGHAT and CDR2 as FQNNGV. The CDR3 is 14 residues long. The DNA for the CDR3 is TGTGCCAGCAGCTTAGATGGGGCGTCGGATGAGCAGTTCTTC. Its translation is CASSLDGASDEQFF.

In this sample, this clonotype turned up many times. The chain recombines TRBV7-9 with TRBJ1-1, with a weak D call TRBD1 (6 bases). The germline V gene has CDR1 SEHNR and CDR2 FQNEAQ (reference sequence). The V end lost 0 bases, the J end lost 6 bases, and 11 bases lay between the germline ends. The CDR3 sequence is 14 residues long. CDR3 in DNA: TGTGCCAGCAGCTTAGCGCTCGGGGGCGCTGAAGCTTTCTTT. It codes for CASSLALGGAEAFF.

In this sample, this clonotype turned up many times. V usage is TRBV6-2 or TRBV6-3 and J usage is TRBJ2-1, with TRBD2 matching over 11 bases. This CDR3 is built from 18 residues. The V gene's germline CDR1 is MNHEY and CDR2 SVGEGT. The V gene end was trimmed by 1 base and the J gene end by 0 bases; junction bases not matched to a gene: 5. The DNA for the CDR3 is TGTGCCAGCAGTTACTTCCCCGGACTAGCGGGCTCCTACAATGAGCAGTTCTTC. Its translation is CASSYFPGLAGSYNEQFF.

The table lists this clonotype with many counts. V and J are TRBV5-4 and TRBJ2-7; D could derive from TRBD1 or TRBD2 (6 bases each). Trimming pared 0 bases from V and 7 bases from J, leaving 14 bases between. There are 14 residues in the CDR3. CDR1 SGHNT and CDR2 YYREEE come from the germline V gene (reference sequence). This CDR3 is CASSLVPGAWEQYF. CDR3 DNA sequence: TGTGCCAGCAGCTTGGTTCCGGGGGCGTGGGAGCAGTACTTC.

This clonotype was seen a handful of times. The CDR3 protein is CASRVRSGGRDTQYF. CDR3 nucleotides: TGTGCCAGCAGGGTACGATCTGGTGGGAGAGATACGCAGTATTTT. J is TRBJ2-3 and V is TRBV6-2 or TRBV6-3, with D possibly matching TRBD2 (5 bases). The CDR3 consists of 15 residues. V lost 6 bases, J lost 5 bases, and 18 bases lay in between. Germline loops: CDR1 MNHEY, CDR2 SVGEGT.

This clonotype was observed many times. The chain employs TRBV12-3 or TRBV12-4 and TRBJ2-7; perhaps TRBD2 as D (6 bases). Trimming shortened V by 6 bases and J by 1 base, and 10 bases separated the two germline ends. The CDR3 sequence is 13 residues long. The CDR3: CASSWDFSYEQYF. The DNA for the CDR3 is TGTGCCAGCAGCTGGGACTTTTCCTACGAGCAGTACTTC.

This clonotype showed up many times. V gene TRBV2 combines with J gene TRBJ1-2; possibly TRBD1 for D (5 bases). The length of the CDR3 is 12 residues. The germline V and J ends were trimmed by 7 bases and 4 bases, with 10 bases remaining between them. Per germline, CDR1 SNHLY and CDR2 FYNNEI. The CDR3 loop reads CASTDSLYGYTF. CDR3 DNA sequence: TGTGCCAGCACCGACAGCCTCTATGGCTACACCTTC.

V usage is TRBV7-6 and J usage is TRBJ1-1; no clear D. The CDR3 runs 16 residues. Trimming stripped 6 bases from V and 1 base from J, with 18 bases between. Germline lookup yields CDR1 SGHVS and CDR2 FNYEAQ. As DNA, the CDR3 is TGTGCCAGCAGTCCCGGCTACAGCCACCCGAACACTGAAGCTTTCTTT. Translation gives CASSPGYSHPNTEAFF. The complete variable domain, with remaining parts taken from reference TRBV7-6 and TRBJ1-1, reads GAGVSQSPRYKVTKRGQDVALRCDPISGHVSLYWYRQALGQGPEFLTYFNYEAQQDKSGLPNDRFSAERPEGSISTLTIQRTEQRDSAMYRCASSPGYSHPNTEAFFGQGTRLTVV.

This rearrangement joins TRBV13 to TRBJ1-2; D perhaps matches TRBD1 (5 bases). The CDR3 spans 15 residues. Trimming removed 5 bases from V and 8 bases from J, with 21 bases in between. CDR1 and CDR2 from the germline V gene are PRHDT and FYEKMQ (reference sequence). CDR3 bases: TGTGCCAGCAGCCGTAGTGCGGGACTCCCGGCGGGCTACACCTTC. It encodes CASSRSAGLPAGYTF. Based on the CDR3 plus reference TRBV13 and TRBJ1-2, the full variable domain is AAGVIQSPRHLIKEKRETATLKCYPIPRHDTVYWYQQGPGQDPQFLISFYEKMQSDKGSIPDRFSAQQFSDYHSELNMSSLELGDSALYFCASSRSAGLPAGYTFGSGTRLTVV.

This clonotype was detected many times. The chain recombines TRBV27 with TRBJ2-2; either TRBD1 or TRBD2 may supply D (7 bases each). V lost 7 bases and J 5 bases, leaving 14 bases between the germline ends. CDR1 is MNHEY and CDR2 is SMNVEV in the germline V gene (reference sequence). This CDR3 has 14 amino acids. This chain's CDR3 is CASKNRGGTGELFF. CDR3 coding DNA: TGTGCCAGCAAGAACAGGGGAGGGACCGGGGAGCTGTTTTTT.

This clonotype has just a few counts. The V call is TRBV6-1, the J call TRBJ1-5, with 7 bases identical to TRBD1. Germline assignment: CDR1 MNHNS and CDR2 SASEGT. Trimming at V came to 6 bases and at J to 5 bases, leaving 7 bases not matched to a gene. The CDR3 contains 14 residues. Written as DNA, the CDR3 is TGTGCCAGCAGCGCGACAGGGCGGTATCAGCCCCAGCATTTT. Translating it yields CASSATGRYQPQHF.

Concerning this clonotype itself: One end of the junction is discordant with germline, which a read error may explain. The genes are TRBV29-1 and TRBJ1-4; 8 positions agree with TRBD1. The germline V gene encodes CDR1 SQVTM and CDR2 ANQGSEA. This CDR3 has 16 residues. This CDR3 is CGVVEGLGTGYEKLFF. In nucleotides, the CDR3 is TGCGGCGTCGTTGAAGGTCTTGGGACAGGATATGAAAAACTGTTTTTT.

This clonotype has more than one count but fewer than ten. The rearrangement joins TRBV10-1 to TRBJ2-1; perhaps TRBD1 as D (5 bases). This CDR3 spans 16 amino acids. CDR1 and CDR2 from the germline V gene are WNHNN and SYGVQD (reference sequence). The V end lost 1 base, the J end lost 4 bases, and 14 bases lay between the germline ends. The CDR3 DNA reads as TGCGCCAGCAGTGAGTGGGTAGGGGTTGGGTACAATGAGCAGTTCTTC. Residues: CASSEWVGVGYNEQFF.

This clonotype has a handful of counts. Since a much larger clone is just one base distant, this may be a read error. No conserved phenylalanine or tryptophan ends this CDR3, so it is likely a read error. V usage is TRBV13 and J usage is TRBJ2-5, with D unclear. Trimming removed 5 bases at V and 4 bases at J, with 17 bases between. Looked up from germline, CDR1 is PRHDT and CDR2 is FYEKMQ (reference sequence). This CDR3 region has 15 residues. CDR3 in DNA: TGTGCCAGCAGCCCGCGAAGGCGGTTGGGAGAGACCCAGTACCTC. It translates to CASSPRRRLGETQYL.

This clonotype was seen at least ten times. J is TRBJ2-2 and V is TRBV27; no reliable D call. Germline assignment: CDR1 MNHEY and CDR2 SMNVEV (reference sequence). This CDR3 region has 15 residues. Trimming took off 0 bases at V and 6 bases at J, with 11 bases between the two ends. The chain's CDR3 is CASSLSKTGSGELFF. As DNA, the CDR3 is TGTGCCAGCAGTTTATCCAAAACGGGCTCCGGGGAGCTGTTTTTT.

This clonotype appeared many times. The CDR3 ends on some other residue instead of the conserved phenylalanine or tryptophan, so this is likely a read error. The CDR3 coding sequence is TGTGCCAGCAGCCCCTTCCTAGCAGACTCCTACGAGCAGTACCTC. Translated, it gives CASSPFLADSYEQYL. The chain combines TRBV12-3 or TRBV12-4 with TRBJ2-7, with D perhaps matching TRBD2 (5 bases). The V end was cut by 6 bases, the J end by 0 bases, with 15 bases between. This CDR3 region has 15 residues.

This clonotype appeared many times. The gene calls are TRBV6-2 or TRBV6-3 and TRBJ2-1; D is unclear. The CDR3 has 14 residues. Germline values: CDR1 MNHEY, CDR2 SVGEGT. Trimming took off 0 bases at V and 1 base at J, with 4 bases between the two ends. CDR3 amino acids: CASSYSASYNEQFF. The DNA of the CDR3 is TGTGCCAGCAGTTACTCAGCTTCCTACAATGAGCAGTTCTTC.